The clone carrying this T cell receptor (beta chain) has ten or more counts. The data originate from a study of T cells in Graves' hyperthyroidism and ophthalmopathy. Study-level information: Upon initial diagnosis and before any treatment, peripheral blood was collected.

Regions amplified from RNA transcripts were the TCR beta CDR3 regions. The TCR CDR3 first-round RT-PCR relied on the HTBI primer set. TCRdb reanalysed the multiplex PCR reads using MiXCR and keeps one entry per CDR3 protein. This sample has 250,000 to 400,000 distinct CDR3 sequences, with roughly an eighth found just once. The CDR3 sequence is 14 residues long. CDR1 is ENHRY, CDR2 SYGVKD, per germline. V lost 5 bases and J lost 7; bases outside the gene matches: 6. Using around 10 ml of fresh peripheral blood, PBMCs were prepared. The chain has TRBV10-3 and TRBJ1-5; TRBD1 agrees at 9 bases. The sequenced sample consisted of blood. The clonotype comes from a middle-aged woman with Graves' ophthalmopathy. CDR3 nucleotides: TGTGCCATCAGTCCAGACAGGGGGAACCAGCCCCAGCATTTT. Translation gives CAISPDRGNQPQHF.